The 16 T cell receptor beta chains presented below share a single source sample, sequenced in a study of CD8+ T cells in alopecia areata (dated by TCRdb to between 2017 and 2018). The treatment or condition label on this specimen signifies: oral pan-JAK inhibitor, 5-10 mg twice daily. Receptor amplification or capture employed the immunoSEQ multiplex PCR assay. For TCR sequencing, RNA was extracted from every sample and reverse transcribed into cDNA to serve as template. TCRdb limited this immuneACCESS table to in-frame rearrangements with V and J called. A share of clones is missing; checked studies link under half to unresolved V genes, and the rest is unexplained. This sample has about 270,000 clones in its table, and 60% of those were observed once. The ten largest make up 0.93% of the sample. The source material was CD4+ T cells sorted from blood, sampled at week 52, from a patient treated with tofacitinib. These receptors were obtained from a human donor with alopecia areata.

The CDR3 sequence: CASRDWGGQSDTQYF. DNA of the CDR3: TGTGCCAGCAGGGATTGGGGGGGCCAGTCAGATACGCAGTATTTT. This chain joins TRBV6-5 and TRBJ2-3, with D tentatively TRBD2 (7 bases). The CDR3 loop spans 15 amino acids. V lost 6 bases and J lost 4, with 17 bases in between. Germline V gene data show CDR1 as MNHEY and CDR2 as SVGAGI.

The chain combines TRBV30 with TRBJ1-6, with D maybe TRBD1 (5 bases). The CDR3 contains 12 residues. V was cut by 2 bases and J by 7 bases, with 6 bases left in between. Germline V gene sequence: CDR1 GTSNPN, CDR2 SVGIG (reference sequence). As DNA, the CDR3 is TGTGCCTGGAGTCACAGGAATTCACCCCTCCACTTT. Translation: CAWSHRNSPLHF.

J is TRBJ1-2 and V is TRBV7-2, with a possible D match to TRBD1 (5 bases). Germline values: CDR1 SGHTA, CDR2 FQGNSA. This CDR3 contains 13 residues. V lost 5 bases to trimming and J lost 5 bases, with 12 bases between them. The chain's CDR3 is CASSRDGSYGYTF. The CDR3 DNA follows: TGTGCCAGCAGCCGGGACGGATCGTATGGCTACACCTTC.

In this sample, this clone turned up a few times. The gene calls are TRBV7-9 and TRBJ1-4; D not certain. The V end was cut by 7 bases, the J end by 10 bases, with 13 bases between. The germline CDR1 and CDR2 sequences are SEHNR and FQNEAQ (reference sequence). This CDR3 is built from 12 residues. This CDR3 reads CASTQEGRKLFF. The CDR3, as DNA: TGTGCCAGCACCCAAGAGGGTAGAAAACTGTTTTTT.

This clone was seen a handful of times. The chain combines TRBV2 with TRBJ1-5, with TRBD1 as a possible D gene (6 bases). CDR1 is SNHLY, CDR2 FYNNEI, per germline. There are 15 residues in the CDR3. V lost 6 bases, J lost 3 bases, and 15 bases lay in between. CDR3 residues: CASRKGDGDNQPQHF. CDR3 nucleotides: TGTGCCAGCAGAAAGGGGGACGGGGACAATCAGCCCCAGCATTTT.

The chain joins TRBV5-4 to TRBJ1-6, with no clear D. V shed 2 bases and J shed 4 bases, with 16 bases lying between them. This CDR3 is 17 amino acids long. CDR1 is SGHNT, CDR2 YYREEE, per germline (reference sequence). Here the CDR3 reads CASSFQLGQIYNSPLHF. The CDR3, as DNA: TGTGCCAGCAGCTTTCAGCTCGGGCAGATTTATAATTCACCCCTCCACTTT.

This clone was observed a few times. The CDR3 spells CASGQGSAYF. The CDR3 DNA sequence: TGTGCCAGCGGACAGGGTAGTGCGTACTTC. The chain employs TRBV6-5 and TRBJ2-7, with 8 nucleotides matching TRBD1. This CDR3 is built from 10 residues. Germline V gene sequence: CDR1 MNHEY, CDR2 SVGAGI. V was clipped by 8 bases and J by 12 bases; unmatched bases: 6.

This clone was seen a handful of times. The CDR3 loop reads CASSLGAGARDYEQYF. CDR3 nucleotide sequence: TGTGCCAGCAGCTTAGGGGCTGGGGCCAGGGACTACGAGCAGTACTTC. V usage is TRBV7-9 and J usage is TRBJ2-7, with D possibly TRBD1 on 5 matching bases. Trimming removed 1 base from V and 3 bases from J, with 16 bases in between. Looked up from germline, CDR1 is SEHNR and CDR2 is FQNEAQ (reference sequence). The CDR3 has 16 residues.

This clone showed up just once. The CDR3 region is CASIGRGVDVMFF. The CDR3 bases are TGTGCCAGCATAGGTCGGGGAGTGGATGTAATGTTTTTT. V gene TRBV25-1 combines with J gene TRBJ1-4; D not certain. Trimming pared 7 bases from V and 15 bases from J, leaving 21 bases between. The length of the CDR3 is 13 residues. Germline loops: CDR1 MGHDK, CDR2 SYGVNS.

The V gene is TRBV29-1, the J gene TRBJ1-4; D remains ambiguous. Per germline, CDR1 SQVTM and CDR2 ANQGSEA. V was clipped by 4 bases and J by 8 bases, with 11 bases between them. CDR3 length: 12 residues. The chain's CDR3 is CSVGSGSEKLFF. The CDR3 coding sequence is TGCAGCGTTGGAAGTGGAAGCGAAAAACTGTTTTTT.

The chain uses TRBV5-4 and TRBJ2-3; no definite D call. Germline-derived CDR1 and CDR2 are SGHNT and YYREEE (reference sequence). V was shortened by 0 bases and J by 6 bases, with 8 bases between the two germline ends. The CDR3 length is 13 residues. CDR3 DNA: TGTGCCAGCAGCTTGGCTGGTGAGGATACGCAGTATTTT. Translating gives CASSLAGEDTQYF.

The V and J genes are TRBV7-2 and TRBJ1-1; D remains unclear. The CDR3 consists of 14 residues. With 3 bases removed from V and 0 bases from J, the gap between germline ends came to 8 bases. Per the germline V gene, CDR1 is SGHTA and CDR2 is FQGNSA. CDR3 sequence: CASSFRIMNTEAFF. The DNA for the CDR3 is TGTGCCAGCAGCTTTAGGATCATGAACACTGAAGCTTTCTTT.

The V gene is TRBV27, the J gene TRBJ2-5, with no clear D. The V gene's germline CDR1 is MNHEY and CDR2 SMNVEV (reference sequence). The CDR3 sequence is 13 residues long. The V and J ends lost 1 base and 1 base respectively, with 4 bases between them. The DNA of the CDR3 is TGTGCCAGCAGTTTATACACCCAAGAGACCCAGTACTTC. Amino acids: CASSLYTQETQYF.

In its sample, this clone was seen a few times. V is TRBV30 and J is TRBJ1-3; D remains unclear. This CDR3 has 15 amino acids. V gave up 1 base and J gave up 3 bases, with 13 bases separating them. Looked up from germline, CDR1 is GTSNPN and CDR2 is SVGIG (reference sequence). DNA of the CDR3: TGTGCCTGGAGTGCTGGGAGGGTGAATGGAAACACCATATATTTT. This translates into CAWSAGRVNGNTIYF.

The V gene is TRBV30, the J gene TRBJ2-1, with TRBD2 matching over 7 bases. Germline V lookup: CDR1 GTSNPN, CDR2 SVGIG (reference sequence). The CDR3 spans 16 residues. V lost 3 bases and J lost 8; bases outside the gene matches: 16. The CDR3 region is CAWSRGRGGGFYEQFF. For the CDR3, the DNA is TGTGCCTGGAGCCGAGGACGCGGGGGAGGTTTCTATGAGCAGTTCTTC. Supplemented by reference TRBV30 and TRBJ2-1, the full variable domain reads SQTIHQWPATLVQPVGSPLSLECTVEGTSNPNLYWYRQAAGRGLQLLFYSVGIGQISSEVPQNLSASRPQDRQFILSSKKLLLSDSGFYLCAWSRGRGGGFYEQFFGPGTRLTVL.

The rearrangement joins TRBV25-1 to TRBJ1-6; 7 bases are a match to TRBD1. Germline V gives CDR1 MGHDK, CDR2 SYGVNS. The CDR3 runs 16 residues. V was pared by 3 bases and J by 5 bases, with 7 bases of the junction left unmatched. The CDR3 sequence: CASSDADRWNNSPLHF. CDR3 DNA: TGTGCCAGCAGTGATGCGGACAGGTGGAATAATTCACCCCTCCACTTT.